This T cell receptor (beta chain) derives from a study of shared clonotypes between healthy human individuals. Study conclusions and caveats: Naive subsets typically showed greater estimated richness than memory subsets. Generation probabilities were higher for clonotypes shared across all four sorted-subset donors than for unshared ones.

Trimming took off 7 bases at V and 0 bases at J, with 19 bases between the two ends. The CDR3 has 16 residues. Looked up from germline, CDR1 is MDHEN and CDR2 is SYDVKM. Donors, without exception, were Caucasian adults residing in Nashville, Tennessee. On this clone: What it binds is unknown.

Source study methods: Filtering differed because ImmunoSEQ produced junction-only sequences that carried no quality scores. Assay used: immunoSEQ multiplex PCR; TCRdb lists only in-frame clones, some missing. V, J and clone size are those of that table, while D and trimming were read from the DNA. The table has about 2.3 million clones, 85% to 95% seen once. This TCR was sampled from a man between 18 and 35 years old in good health. Some clones in this sample may be carry-over from other donors' samples. The V and J genes are TRBV28 and TRBJ2-7; TRBD2 is a possible D gene (6 bases). Specimen: naive CD4+ T cells from PBMCs. Specified subset: CD45RA+ positively selected. The CDR3 is CASTTVGGGNSYEQYF. CDR3 nucleotide sequence: TGTGCCAGCACCACGGTGGGGGGAGGTAACTCCTACGAGCAGTACTTC.